This T cell receptor (beta chain) was documented in a study of graft-versus-host responses after intestinal transplantation. Study details: The transplants performed in recipients were multivisceral, liver-intestinal, or isolated intestinal.

Libraries were prepared by immunoSEQ multiplex PCR; TCRdb keeps only in-frame clonotypes and omits some of them. The sample lists roughly 23,000 clones; 90% to 95% were seen once. Germline V gene data show CDR1 as KGHSH and CDR2 as LQKENI. This CDR3 has 14 residues. Whole-study findings and limits: Present in recipient marrow, GvH clones included some that appeared first in ileum or blood.

As for this clone: Its antigen is unidentified.

This rearrangement joins TRBV18 to TRBJ2-5; TRBD1 aligns across 8 bases. Matching the DNA end better, TRBJ2-7 makes the J call doubtful. The sequence came from a human patient who received an intestinal transplant, so some T cells may come from the graft donor. The source was PBMCs, collected 39 to 40 days after intestinal transplant. Here the CDR3 DNA reads TGTGCCAGCTCACCACGGGACAGGAACTACGAGCAGTACTTC. It specifies CASSPRDRNYEQYF.